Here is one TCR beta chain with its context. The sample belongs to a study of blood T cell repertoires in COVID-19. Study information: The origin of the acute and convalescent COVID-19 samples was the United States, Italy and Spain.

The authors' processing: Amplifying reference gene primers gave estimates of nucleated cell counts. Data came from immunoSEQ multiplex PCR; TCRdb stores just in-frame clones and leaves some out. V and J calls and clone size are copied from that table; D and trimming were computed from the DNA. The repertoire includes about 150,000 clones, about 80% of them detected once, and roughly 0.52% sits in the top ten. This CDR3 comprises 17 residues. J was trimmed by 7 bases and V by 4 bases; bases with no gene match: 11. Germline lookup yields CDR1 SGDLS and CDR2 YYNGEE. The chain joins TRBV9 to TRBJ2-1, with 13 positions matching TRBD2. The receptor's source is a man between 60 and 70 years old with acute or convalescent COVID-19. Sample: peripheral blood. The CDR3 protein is CASSPRPAGLAGNEQFF. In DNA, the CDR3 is TGTGCCAGCAGCCCTCGCCCCGCGGGACTAGCGGGGAATGAGCAGTTCTTC.